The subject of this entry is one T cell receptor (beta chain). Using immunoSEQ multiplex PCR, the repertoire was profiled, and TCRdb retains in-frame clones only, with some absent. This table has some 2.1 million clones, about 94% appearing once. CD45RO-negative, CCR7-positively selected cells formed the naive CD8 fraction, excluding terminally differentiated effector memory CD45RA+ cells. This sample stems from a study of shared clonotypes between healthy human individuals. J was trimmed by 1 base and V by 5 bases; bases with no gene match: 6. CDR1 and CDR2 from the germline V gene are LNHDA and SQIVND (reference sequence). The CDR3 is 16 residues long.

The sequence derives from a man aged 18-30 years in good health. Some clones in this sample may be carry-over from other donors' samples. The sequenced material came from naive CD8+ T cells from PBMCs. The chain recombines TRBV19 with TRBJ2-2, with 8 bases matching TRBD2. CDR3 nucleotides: TGTGCCAGTAGTCCTAATAGCGGGATGAACACCGGGGAGCTGTTTTTT. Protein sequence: CASSPNSGMNTGELFF.